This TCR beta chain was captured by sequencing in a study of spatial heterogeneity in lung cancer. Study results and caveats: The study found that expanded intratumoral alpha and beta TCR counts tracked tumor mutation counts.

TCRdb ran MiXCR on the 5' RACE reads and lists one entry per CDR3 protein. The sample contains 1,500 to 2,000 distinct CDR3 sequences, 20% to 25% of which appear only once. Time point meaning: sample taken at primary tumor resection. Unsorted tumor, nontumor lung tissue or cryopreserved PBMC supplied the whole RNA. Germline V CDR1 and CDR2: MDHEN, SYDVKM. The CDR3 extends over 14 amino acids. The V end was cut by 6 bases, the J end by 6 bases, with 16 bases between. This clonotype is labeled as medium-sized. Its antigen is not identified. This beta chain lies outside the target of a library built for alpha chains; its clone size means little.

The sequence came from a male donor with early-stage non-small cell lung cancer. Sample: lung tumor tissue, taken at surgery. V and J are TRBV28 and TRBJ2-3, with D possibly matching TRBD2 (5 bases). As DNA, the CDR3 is TGTGCCAGCAGCCCCTGGGAGCGCCTTGATACGCAGTATTTT. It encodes CASSPWERLDTQYF.